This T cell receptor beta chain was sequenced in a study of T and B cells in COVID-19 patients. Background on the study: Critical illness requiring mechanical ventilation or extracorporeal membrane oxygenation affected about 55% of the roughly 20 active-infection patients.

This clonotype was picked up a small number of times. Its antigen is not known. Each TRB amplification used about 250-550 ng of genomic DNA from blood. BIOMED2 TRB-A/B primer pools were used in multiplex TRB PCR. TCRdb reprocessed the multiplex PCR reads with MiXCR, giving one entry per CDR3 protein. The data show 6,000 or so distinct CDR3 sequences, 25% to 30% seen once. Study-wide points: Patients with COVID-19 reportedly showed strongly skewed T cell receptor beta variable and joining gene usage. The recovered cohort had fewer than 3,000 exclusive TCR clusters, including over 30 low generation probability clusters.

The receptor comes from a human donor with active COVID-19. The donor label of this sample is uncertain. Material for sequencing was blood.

CDR3 loop: CASSLSGEPGNTIYF. In nucleotides, the CDR3 is TGTGCCAGCAGCTTATCAGGGGAACCGGGAAACACCATATATTTT. This chain uses TRBV7-9 with TRBJ1-3; the D gene is possibly TRBD1 (6 bases). The V end lost 2 bases, the J end lost 4 bases, and 12 bases lay between the germline ends. The germline V gene has CDR1 SEHNR and CDR2 FQNEAQ (reference sequence). This CDR3 is built from 15 residues.